This T cell receptor beta chain derives from a study of siplizumab effects on memory and regulatory T cells. Regarding the study as a whole: Proliferating CD4+ or CD8+ clones, roughly 75-97% of them, lacked an assignable naive or memory phenotype. Memory cells seemed less diverse than naive T cells, which seemed major alloresponse contributors.

TCRdb's table, derived via immunoSEQ multiplex PCR, lists solely in-frame clones and lacks some. In the table there are tens of thousands of clones, roughly 97% of which are singletons. This CDR3 comprises 14 residues. The germline V and J ends were trimmed by 0 bases and 4 bases, with 9 bases remaining between them. Germline loops: CDR1 SGHKS, CDR2 YYEKEE (reference sequence). A word on this clone: Antigen: not known.

The source is a human donor in good health. The V and J genes are TRBV5-5 and TRBJ2-3; no clear D gene. The sequenced sample was naive CD4+ T cells sorted from blood. The CDR3 protein is CASSLATSADTQYF. Written as DNA, the CDR3 is TGTGCCAGCAGCTTGGCCACTTCGGCAGATACGCAGTATTTT.